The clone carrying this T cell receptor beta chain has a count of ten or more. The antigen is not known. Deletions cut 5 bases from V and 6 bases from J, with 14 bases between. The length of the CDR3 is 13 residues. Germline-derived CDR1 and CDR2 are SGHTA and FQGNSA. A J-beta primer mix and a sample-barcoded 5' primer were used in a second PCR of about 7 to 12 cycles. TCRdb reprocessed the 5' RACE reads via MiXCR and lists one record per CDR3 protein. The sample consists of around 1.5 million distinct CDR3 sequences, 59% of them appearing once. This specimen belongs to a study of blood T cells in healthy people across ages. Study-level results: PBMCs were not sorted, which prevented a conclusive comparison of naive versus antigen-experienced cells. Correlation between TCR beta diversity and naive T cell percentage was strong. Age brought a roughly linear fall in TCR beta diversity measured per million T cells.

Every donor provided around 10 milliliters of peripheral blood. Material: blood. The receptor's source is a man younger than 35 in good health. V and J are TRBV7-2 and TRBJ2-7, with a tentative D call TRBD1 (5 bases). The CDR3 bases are TGTGCCAGCAGCCTTAGTGGGGCAAGCGAGCAGTACTTC. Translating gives CASSLSGASEQYF.